This T cell receptor beta chain was identified in a study of shared clonotypes between healthy human individuals. Tens of thousands of T cell genomes, or about 190 ng DNA, went into the sorted-subset replicate PCRs. In the study's own analysis: With immunoSEQ giving junction-only sequences and no quality scores, filtering differed. Measured with immunoSEQ multiplex PCR; TCRdb has only the in-frame clones, and not every one. The V and J calls and clone size are taken from that table; D and trimming were inferred from the DNA. This table has around 370,000 clones, around 96% appearing once. About this clone itself: Antigen specificity is unknown.

Findings and limits, study-wide: Clonotype sharing among donors was thought likely to change with sequencing depth. A few donors held 4.5% to 5% of naive CD4 clonotypes in common.

The TCR sequence derives from a man under 40 in good health. Material: memory CD8+ T cells sorted from blood. The sample's subset: CD45RO+ cells pooled with CCR7-negative TemRA cells.

CDR3 nucleotide sequence: TGTGCCAGCAGCTTATTAGCGGGAATGAACACCGGGGAGCTGTTTTTT. Protein product: CASSLLAGMNTGELFF. The rearrangement links TRBV7-9 to TRBJ2-2; 8 nucleotides line up with TRBD2. This CDR3 contains 16 residues. Germline V gene sequence: CDR1 SEHNR, CDR2 FQNEAQ (reference sequence). V was pared by 2 bases and J by 1 base, with 3 bases of the junction left unmatched.